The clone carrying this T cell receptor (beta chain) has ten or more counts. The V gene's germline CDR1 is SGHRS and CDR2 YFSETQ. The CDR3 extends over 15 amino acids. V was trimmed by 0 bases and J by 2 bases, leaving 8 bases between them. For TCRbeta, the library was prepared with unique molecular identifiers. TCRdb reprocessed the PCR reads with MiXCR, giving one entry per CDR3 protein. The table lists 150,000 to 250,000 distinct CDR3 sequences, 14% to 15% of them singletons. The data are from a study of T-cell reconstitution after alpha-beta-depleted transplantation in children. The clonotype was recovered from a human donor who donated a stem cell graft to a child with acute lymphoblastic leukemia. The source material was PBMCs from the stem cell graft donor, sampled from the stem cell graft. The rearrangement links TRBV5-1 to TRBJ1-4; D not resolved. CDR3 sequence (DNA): TGCGCCAGCAGCTTGGAGGGCATCACTAATGAAAAACTGTTTTTT. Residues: CASSLEGITNEKLFF. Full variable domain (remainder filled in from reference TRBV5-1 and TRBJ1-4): KAGVTQTPRYLIKTRGQQVTLSCSPISGHRSVSWYQQTPGQGLQFLFEYFSETQRNKGNFPGRFSGRQFSNSRSEMNVSTLELGDSALYLCASSLEGITNEKLFFGSGTQLSVL.